The rows below give T cell receptor beta chains drawn from one sample of a study of blood T cell repertoires in COVID-19. Profiling relied on immunoSEQ multiplex PCR, and the TCRdb table lists in-frame clones only, not all of them. The sample has about 280,000 clones, 90% seen once. Sequenced input: PBMCs or T cells enriched from blood (not recorded which). The receptors here all came from a woman in her late teens or twenties with acute COVID-19. The CDR3 runs from the conserved cysteine through the conserved F or W. The order of the fields is V gene, J gene, CDR3 protein.

TRBV1	TRBJ1-1	CTSSQKRSGQNTEAFF
TRBV4-2	TRBJ2-2	CASSREGEETGELFF
TRBV7-2	TRBJ1-1	CASSPQGTGNTEAFF
TRBV24-1	TRBJ1-5	CATGACWDSHNQPQHF
TRBV19	TRBJ1-5	CATTSTPGSNQPQHF
TRBV3-1/TRBV3-2	TRBJ2-3	CASSQAPDTQYF
TRBV15	TRBJ2-3	CATSPGTSGRAADTQYF
TRBV13	TRBJ2-1	CASSFAGVPLNEQFF
TRBV11-2	TRBJ1-1	CASSHGGILNTEAFF
TRBV18	TRBJ2-1	CASSDLQLAELTYNEQFF
TRBV19	TRBJ1-5	CASSLIGSGSNQPQHF
TRBV29-1	TRBJ1-1	CSADGIGTANTEAFF
TRBV6-5	TRBJ2-1	CASSNAGTGFNEQFF
TRBV18	TRBJ2-7	CASSPRRGTYEQYF
TRBV7-9	TRBJ2-4	CASSLNGRGPAKNIQYF
TRBV18	TRBJ1-3	CASSPRTESSGNTIYF
TRBV11-2	TRBJ1-6	CASSGSSGYNSPLHF
TRBV19	TRBJ2-1	CASSSPGGFPYNEQFF
TRBV19	TRBJ2-2	CASSNAGTITGELFF
TRBV24-1	TRBJ2-7	CAGGGLRSLGQYF
TRBV7-9	TRBJ2-3	CASSPLGALDTQYF
TRBV5-1	TRBJ2-2	CASSLAGGTFTGELFF
TRBV12-5	TRBJ2-2	CASGLLLESDTGELFF
TRBV15	TRBJ1-4	CATSTGDRGLEKLFF
TRBV7-2	TRBJ1-6	CASSFTTPLTLHF
TRBV5-5	TRBJ1-5	CASSLEDRDEEWRRPQHF
TRBV19	TRBJ2-3	CASSTAGTGVWVTDTQYF
TRBV6-5	TRBJ1-1	CASSSDRLNTEAFF
TRBV19	TRBJ2-1	CASSMRGTRSNEQFF
TRBV7-8	TRBJ2-7	CASSLFTYEQYF
TRBV4-1	TRBJ2-7	CASSQAGTSGSYEQYF
TRBV29-1	TRBJ2-7	CSVAETGIYEQYF
TRBV2	TRBJ2-7	CASGRGINYEQYF
TRBV5-1	TRBJ2-1	CASSGEQGANYNEQFF
TRBV28	TRBJ1-3	CASSLETASGNTIYF
TRBV18	TRBJ2-2	CASSRVLQSGELFF
TRBV19	TRBJ2-7	CASSTRQDPYEQYF
TRBV28	TRBJ2-1	CASSSPGLALYEQFF
TRBV4-3	TRBJ2-1	CASSQGTGLYNEQFF
TRBV2	TRBJ2-1	CASKGDRNNEQFF
TRBV20-1	TRBJ2-7	CSARRGYEQYF
TRBV5-8	TRBJ2-7	CASSYTVSSYEQYF
TRBV12-3/TRBV12-4	TRBJ2-2	CASSKFGTGELFF
TRBV6-6	TRBJ2-5	CASSYDRRSQETQYF
TRBV9	TRBJ2-1	CASVSGNEQFF
TRBV5-6	TRBJ2-1	CASSLHETRLNEQFF
TRBV27	TRBJ2-1	CASNSRRGNYNEQFF
TRBV9	TRBJ2-1	CASSPTGQGYEQFF
TRBV5-6	TRBJ2-7	CASSPGAGYKFEQYF
TRBV19	TRBJ2-2	CASRTGQGASRAGELFF
TRBV11-2	TRBJ2-7	CASSLVRQGGPYEQYF
TRBV19	TRBJ1-2	CASTPDRNPYGYTF
TRBV6-2/TRBV6-3	TRBJ2-2	CASSYSADSPNTGELFF
TRBV28	TRBJ1-2	CASSTTDSYGYTF
TRBV29-1	TRBJ1-2	CSVEESQGDRFNYGYTF
TRBV6-5	TRBJ1-2	CASRAAGSNYGYTF
TRBV5-8	TRBJ2-5	CASSFVGGYQETQYF